The present entry profiles one TCR beta chain with its context. V shed 4 bases and J shed 0 bases, with 10 bases lying between them. CDR1 is SQVTM, CDR2 ANQGSEA, per germline. CDR3 size: 13 residues. The sample belongs to a study of blood T cell repertoires in COVID-19. Overall study context: Sources were T cells, B-cell-depleted T cells, or PBMCs; the material itself was cDNA or gDNA.

Data came from immunoSEQ multiplex PCR; TCRdb stores just in-frame clones and leaves some out. The data hold nearly 90,000 clones, with 70% to 90% observed a single time. Material: peripheral blood. The rearrangement links TRBV29-1 to TRBJ2-7; D ambiguous. The receptor comes from a man in his fifties or sixties with acute or convalescent COVID-19. CDR3 in DNA: TGCAGCGTTGGCGTGACACCCTCCTACGAGCAGTACTTC. This translates into CSVGVTPSYEQYF.